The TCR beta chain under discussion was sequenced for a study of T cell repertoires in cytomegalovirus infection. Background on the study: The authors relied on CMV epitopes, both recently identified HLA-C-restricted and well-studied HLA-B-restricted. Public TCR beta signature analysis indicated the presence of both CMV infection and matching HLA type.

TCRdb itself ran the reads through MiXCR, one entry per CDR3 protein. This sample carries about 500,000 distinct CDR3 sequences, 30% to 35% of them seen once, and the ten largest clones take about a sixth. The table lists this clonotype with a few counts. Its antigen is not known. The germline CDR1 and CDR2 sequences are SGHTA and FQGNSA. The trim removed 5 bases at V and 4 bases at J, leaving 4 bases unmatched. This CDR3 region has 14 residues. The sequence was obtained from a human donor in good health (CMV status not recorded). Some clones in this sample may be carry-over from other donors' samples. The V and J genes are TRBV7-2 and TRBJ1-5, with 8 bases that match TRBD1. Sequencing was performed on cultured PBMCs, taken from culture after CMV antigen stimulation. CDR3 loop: CASSADRVNQPQHF. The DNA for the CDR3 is TGTGCCAGCAGCGCGGACAGGGTGAATCAGCCCCAGCATTTT.